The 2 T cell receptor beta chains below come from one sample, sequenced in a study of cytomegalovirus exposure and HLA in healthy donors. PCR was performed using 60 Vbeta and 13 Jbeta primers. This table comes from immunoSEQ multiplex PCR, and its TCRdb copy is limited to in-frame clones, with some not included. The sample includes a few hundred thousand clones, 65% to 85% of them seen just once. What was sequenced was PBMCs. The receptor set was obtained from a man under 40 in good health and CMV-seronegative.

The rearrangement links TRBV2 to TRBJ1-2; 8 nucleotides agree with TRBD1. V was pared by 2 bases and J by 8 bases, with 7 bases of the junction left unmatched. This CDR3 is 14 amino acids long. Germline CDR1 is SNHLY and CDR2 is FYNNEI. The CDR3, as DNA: TGTGCCAGCAGTGAATGGCAGGGGGCGCGCGGCTACACCTTC. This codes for CASSEWQGARGYTF.

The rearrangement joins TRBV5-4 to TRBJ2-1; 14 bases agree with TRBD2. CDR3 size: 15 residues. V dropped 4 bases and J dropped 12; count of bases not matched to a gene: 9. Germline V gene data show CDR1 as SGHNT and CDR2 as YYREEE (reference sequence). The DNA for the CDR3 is TGTGCCAGCAGCAAAATAGATGGACTAGCGGGGGGGCAGTTCTTC. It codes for CASSKIDGLAGGQFF.